Listed below are T cell receptor beta chains from one sample, sequenced in a study of T cell responses to AZD1222 COVID-19 vaccine. Sequencing was performed with immunoSEQ multiplex PCR; in TCRdb, only in-frame clones are kept and a portion is missing. The table lists roughly 120,000 clones, under 90% of them singletons. The source material was peripheral blood, sampled on day 0 of AZD1222 vaccination. The receptors shown here come from an adult in good health. Both conserved end residues are part of each CDR3. The D gene is left open where the match is weak. Size is stated for part of the rows, as once, few or many counts, or as a class when the clone is expanded.

TRBV24-1	-	TRBJ2-3	TRBD1	TGTGCCACGGGACAGGGGGCGGAAGATACGCAGTATTTT	CATGQGAEDTQYF
TRBV2	-	TRBJ2-1	-	TGTGCCAGATCCGAGCGGGCCTACAATGAGCAGTTCTTC	CARSERAYNEQFF
TRBV29-1	-	TRBJ2-7	-	TGCAGCGTTGGGAGTGGGAGGTACGAGCAGTACTTC	CSVGSGRYEQYF
TRBV29-1	-	TRBJ2-7	-	TGCAGCGGAAAGTCCCAGGGCAACTCCTACGAGCAGTACTTC	CSGKSQGNSYEQYF
TRBV4-1	-	TRBJ2-7	TRBD1	TGCGCCAGCAGCCAAGGGGACAGGACCTACGAGCAGTACTTC	CASSQGDRTYEQYF
TRBV18	-	TRBJ2-1	-	TGTGCCAGCTCACCGGGGGGAAATGAGCAGTTCTTC	CASSPGGNEQFF
TRBV6-1	once	TRBJ1-6	TRBD1	TGTGCCAGCAGTGAAGGGGACAGACGGAATTCACCCCTCCACTTT	CASSEGDRRNSPLHF
TRBV11-3	-	TRBJ2-5	-	TGTGCCAGCAGCGACGGGGAGACCCAGTACTTC	CASSDGETQYF
TRBV25-1	-	TRBJ2-2	TRBD1	TGTGCCAGCAGTGCTTCCGGAGGACAGGGGAACACCGGGGAGCTGTTTTTT	CASSASGGQGNTGELFF
TRBV30	-	TRBJ1-1	-	TGTGCCTGGAGCGAATACATGAACACTGAAGCTTTCTTT	CAWSEYMNTEAFF
TRBV5-1	-	TRBJ2-1	TRBD1	TGCGCCAGCAGTTATCCGCAGGGGGCGTACAATGAGCAGTTCTTC	CASSYPQGAYNEQFF
TRBV18	-	TRBJ1-1	-	TGTGCCAGCTCACCGCTAGAGGGGCAACACACTGAAGCTTTCTTT	CASSPLEGQHTEAFF
TRBV25-1	-	TRBJ1-1	-	TGTGCCAGCAGTGTAGGTACAACTGAAGCTTTCTTT	CASSVGTTEAFF
TRBV11-3	-	TRBJ2-2	-	TGTGCCAGCAGCTTAGAGGCCTGGACCAGGGGAACCTTCCCGAACACCGGGGAGCTGTTTTTT	CASSLEAWTRGTFPNTGELFF
TRBV5-8	-	TRBJ2-2	-	TGTGCCAGCAGCTGGCAGGGACGGACCGGGGAGCTGTTTTTT	CASSWQGRTGELFF
TRBV29-1	-	TRBJ1-3	-	TGCAGCGTTGACGGTGGTGGAAACACCATATATTTT	CSVDGGGNTIYF
TRBV19	-	TRBJ2-6	-	TGTGCCAGTAGCCAGTCAGTCTCTGGGGCCAACGTCCTGACTTTC	CASSQSVSGANVLTF
TRBV11-2	-	TRBJ1-3	-	TGTGCCAGCAGCTTGGCCAGCCGCTCTGGAAACACCATATATTTT	CASSLASRSGNTIYF
TRBV11-2	-	TRBJ1-2	-	TGTGCCAGCAGCTTCCTGGGTTCAGCTGGCTACACCTTC	CASSFLGSAGYTF
TRBV6-1	-	TRBJ1-2	-	TGTGCCAGCAGTGAAAGCGGAGGGGCTGACGGCTACACCTTC	CASSESGGADGYTF
TRBV5-4	-	TRBJ2-1	TRBD1	TGTGCCAGCAGCATGGGACAGTTACAATGGGAGCAGTTCTTC	CASSMGQLQWEQFF
TRBV28	-	TRBJ1-1	TRBD1	TGTGCCAGCAGTTCCAGGGGGCCGGGGAACACTGAAGCTTTCTTT	CASSSRGPGNTEAFF
TRBV13	-	TRBJ1-1	-	TGTGCCAGCAGCTTGCGTTCAGGGTTAACTGAAGCTTTCTTT	CASSLRSGLTEAFF
TRBV6-5	once	TRBJ1-2	-	TGTGCCAGCAGTTACGGGGGGGGACCCCACTATGGCTACACCTTC	CASSYGGGPHYGYTF
TRBV15	-	TRBJ1-4	-	TGTGCCACCAGCAGAGATTGGAGGGGGTTGAATGAAAAACTGTTTTTT	CATSRDWRGLNEKLFF
TRBV7-9	-	TRBJ2-7	-	TGTGCCAGCAGCGAAATGACAGGCGGCTACGAGCAGTACTTC	CASSEMTGGYEQYF
TRBV6-5	-	TRBJ2-7	-	TGTGCCAGCAGTTCCCCGGGACCCCAAAACGAGCAGTACTTC	CASSSPGPQNEQYF
TRBV5-1	-	TRBJ2-1	TRBD1	TGCGCCAGCAGACCCGGACAGGGGGCTGAGCAGTTCTTC	CASRPGQGAEQFF
TRBV25-1	-	TRBJ1-2	-	TGTGCCAGCAGTGAAGACAGGAGGTATGGCTACACCTTC	CASSEDRRYGYTF
TRBV5-8	-	TRBJ2-6	-	TGTGCCCGCAGGGAGCAGTTCTCTGGGGCCAACGTCCTGACTTTC	CARREQFSGANVLTF
TRBV5-4	-	TRBJ2-2	TRBD1	TGTGCCAGCAGCTTGGGCGGCCAGGGGGCCCCCGGGGAGCTGTTTTTT	CASSLGGQGAPGELFF
TRBV4-1	-	TRBJ2-1	-	TGCGCCAGCAGCCCCCCGTCGGGGCGGATCTACAATGAGCAGTTCTTC	CASSPPSGRIYNEQFF
TRBV20-1	-	TRBJ1-2	-	TGCAGTGCTAGTAACTATGGCTACACCTTC	CSASNYGYTF
TRBV20-1	-	TRBJ2-7	-	TGCAGTGCTAGTCTCTGGACCTCCTACGAGCAGTACTTC	CSASLWTSYEQYF
TRBV2	-	TRBJ2-2	-	TGTGCCAGCAGTGAGGGGCAGACAGCACCCGGGGAGCTGTTTTTT	CASSEGQTAPGELFF
TRBV2	-	TRBJ2-3	-	TGTGCCAGCACCGGAGACAGAAGCACAGATACGCAGTATTTT	CASTGDRSTDTQYF
TRBV6-1	-	TRBJ2-2	TRBD2	TGTGCCAGCACCGACCGGGAGGCCGGGGAGCTGTTTTTT	CASTDREAGELFF
TRBV7-6	-	TRBJ1-4	-	TGTGCCAGCAGCTTAGCGGGACAAGGGAATGAAAAACTGTTTTTT	CASSLAGQGNEKLFF
TRBV27	-	TRBJ2-7	-	TGTGCCTGCAAGGATCGCTACGAGCAGTACTTC	CACKDRYEQYF
TRBV11-2	-	TRBJ1-1	-	TGTGCCAGCAGCTACCGGGGGCGATTGAGGGCGAACACTGAAGCTTTCTTT	CASSYRGRLRANTEAFF
TRBV6-1	-	TRBJ1-3	-	TGTGCCAGCAGTGAATTAAGGACACCCGGAAACACCATATATTTT	CASSELRTPGNTIYF
TRBV6-5	-	TRBJ2-5	-	TGTGCCAGCAGTCCTACTACCGAAGAGACCCAGTACTTC	CASSPTTEETQYF
TRBV7-9	-	TRBJ1-1	TRBD1	TGTGCCAGCAGCTTCGACCCGGGACAGGGTAACACTGAAGCTTTCTTT	CASSFDPGQGNTEAFF
TRBV21-1	-	TRBJ2-7	-	TGTGCCAGCAGCAAAGATGGGGGGAGGAAGTACGAGCAGTACTTC	CASSKDGGRKYEQYF
TRBV10-3	-	TRBJ2-3	TRBD2	TGTGCCATCAGTGGAAGGGATTGGAGGGCTTCTAGCGGGGGGACCCTCACAGATACGCAGTATTTT	CAISGRDWRASSGGTLTDTQYF
TRBV19	-	TRBJ2-7	-	TGTGCCAGTAGTACCCCCTGGGGGATAGGCTACGAGCAGTACTTC	CASSTPWGIGYEQYF
TRBV9	-	TRBJ2-3	-	TGTGCCAGCAGCTTTAGCACAGATACGCAGTATTTT	CASSFSTDTQYF
TRBV18	-	TRBJ1-1	-	TGTGCCAGCTCACAACTAGACAAGGGCGCGAACACTGAAGCTTTCTTT	CASSQLDKGANTEAFF
TRBV4-1	-	TRBJ1-2	TRBD1	TGCGCCAGCAGCCAACCGGGACAGGAGGTTAACTATGGCTACACCTTC	CASSQPGQEVNYGYTF
TRBV7-2	-	TRBJ1-5	-	TGTGCCAGCAGCTTAGCAGGGGGGACGGGACAGCCCCAGCATTTT	CASSLAGGTGQPQHF
TRBV6-5	-	TRBJ2-1	TRBD2	TGTGCCAGCAACCTTCGAGCGGGAAATTTTAATGAGCAGTTCTTC	CASNLRAGNFNEQFF
TRBV18	-	TRBJ1-5	TRBD1	TGTGCCAGCTCACCCGCGACAGGGGGGGATCAGCCCCAGCATTTT	CASSPATGGDQPQHF